This T cell receptor (beta chain) originates from a study of TIL therapy for anti-PD-1-resistant metastatic lung cancer. Overall study: Patients had a median age of approximately 56 years (range roughly 38-75). Most patients had lung adenocarcinoma; a handful of tumors were EGFR-mutant, two ALK-rearranged; half smoked currently or formerly. Study-wide findings and caveats: TIL clonotype persistence in blood showed no apparent association with response.

To note about this clone: Its matching antigen is unknown.

The libraries were made with immunoSEQ v3. Sequenced by immunoSEQ multiplex PCR; TCRdb stores in-frame clones only, minus some. This table holds about 60,000 clones, 87% found once. V shed 5 bases and J 5 bases; nucleotides not matched to a gene: 6. The CDR3 totals 15 residues. Germline values: CDR1 MDHEN, CDR2 SYDVKM. Time point meaning: pre-treatment sample, taken before nivolumab and TIL therapy. Adults with stage 4 NSCLC were enrolled in a phase I trial. The sample consisted of blood, taken at baseline. This TCR was recovered from a person aged 25 to 80 with non-small cell lung cancer. This sequence joins TRBV28 and TRBJ2-3, with 11 bases fitting TRBD2. CDR3 nucleotides: TGTGCCAGCAGTACTAGCGGGAGAGTCGAAGATACGCAGTATTTT. Amino acid sequence: CASSTSGRVEDTQYF.